This T cell receptor beta chain stems from a study of blood T cells in healthy people across ages. Notes on the study in general: Investigators treated diversity estimates from one million T cells as underestimates.

Next came a second PCR, run for about 6 to 11 cycles, which used a sample-barcoded 5' primer along with a J-beta primer mix. TCRdb re-analysed the 5' RACE reads in MiXCR, keeping a single row per CDR3 protein. The table records about 1.7 million distinct CDR3 sequences, 28% of them present only once. A word on this clonotype: Its cognate antigen is unknown.

The CDR3 covers 15 residues. V lost 5 bases and J lost 7; bases outside the gene matches: 8. Looked up from germline, CDR1 is MNHEY and CDR2 is SVGAGI. The clonotype comes from a woman aged 25 to 39 in good health. Sequenced material: blood. This chain uses TRBV6-5 with TRBJ1-4; 9 nucleotides line up with TRBD1. This CDR3 is CASSAETGGGEKLFF. The DNA of the CDR3 is TGTGCCAGCAGTGCCGAGACAGGGGGAGGTGAAAAACTGTTTTTT.